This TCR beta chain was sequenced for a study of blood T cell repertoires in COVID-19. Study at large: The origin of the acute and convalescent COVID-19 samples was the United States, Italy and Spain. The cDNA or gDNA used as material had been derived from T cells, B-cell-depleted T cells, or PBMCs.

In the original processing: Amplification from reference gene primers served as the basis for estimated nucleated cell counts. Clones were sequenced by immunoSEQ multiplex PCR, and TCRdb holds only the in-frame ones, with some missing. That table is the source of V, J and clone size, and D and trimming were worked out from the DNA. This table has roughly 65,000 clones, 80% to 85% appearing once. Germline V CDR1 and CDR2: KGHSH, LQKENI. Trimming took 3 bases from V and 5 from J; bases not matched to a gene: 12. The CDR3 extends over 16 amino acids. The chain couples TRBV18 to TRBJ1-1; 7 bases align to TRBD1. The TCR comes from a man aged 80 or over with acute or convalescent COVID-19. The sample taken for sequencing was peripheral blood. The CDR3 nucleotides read TGTGCCAGCTCACCGGAGAGGGGGCGTTTTTTTACTGAAGCTTTCTTT. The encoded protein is CASSPERGRFFTEAFF.